This entry lists 11 T cell receptor beta chains sequenced from one sample in a study of memory CD4+ T cells and cytomegalovirus serostatus. Data came from immunoSEQ multiplex PCR; TCRdb stores just in-frame clones and leaves some out. The repertoire consists of over 65,000 clones, with about three quarters occurring once and the leading ten covering roughly 5%. The sort gate was single viable CD3+CD4+CD8-CD45RO+ cells for memory CD4+ T cells. Sequenced material: memory CD4+ T cells from blood. These receptors were collected from an adult in good health and CMV-seropositive.

With respect to this clone: At the DNA level, this CDR3 is encoded by other sequences in the same sample as well. J is TRBJ2-1 and V is TRBV7-6; D not resolved. The germline gives CDR1 SGHVS, CDR2 FNYEAQ. This CDR3 contains 12 residues. The V and J ends lost 5 bases and 5 bases respectively, with 7 bases between them. The DNA for the CDR3 is TGTGCCAGCAGCCCATTTGACAATGAGCAGTTCTTC. Protein: CASSPFDNEQFF.

This clone came up a few times. The genes are TRBV19 and TRBJ2-3; D gene unclear. Per germline, CDR1 LNHDA and CDR2 SQIVND (reference sequence). The CDR3 is 16 residues long. The ends were cut back, 4 bases at V and 2 bases at J, with 16 bases in the middle. CDR3 in amino acids: CASSNAAPGDTDTQYF. DNA for the CDR3: TGTGCCAGTAGTAACGCAGCCCCTGGGGACACAGATACGCAGTATTTT. The variable domain in full, completed from reference TRBV19 and TRBJ2-3, reads DGGITQSPKYLFRKEGQNVTLSCEQNLNHDAMYWYRQDPGQGLRLIYYSQIVNDFQKGDIAEGYSVSREKKESFPLTVTSAQKNPTAFYLCASSNAAPGDTDTQYFGPGTRLTVL.

The V gene is TRBV5-6, the J gene TRBJ1-5; no reliable D call. In germline, CDR1 is SGHDT, CDR2 YYEEEE. This CDR3 is built from 15 residues. Trimming removed 1 base from V and 0 bases from J, with 8 bases in between. The CDR3 coding sequence is TGTGCCAGCAGCTTGTATGGTTATAGCAATCAGCCCCAGCATTTT. Its translation: CASSLYGYSNQPQHF.

The V call is TRBV2, the J call TRBJ2-5, with a tentative D call TRBD1 (5 bases). V was pared by 6 bases and J by 5 bases, with 10 bases between. CDR1 is SNHLY and CDR2 is FYNNEI in the germline V gene. The CDR3 sequence is 12 residues long. The CDR3 protein is CASRRTRETQYF. The DNA for the CDR3 is TGTGCCAGCAGAAGGACACGCGAGACCCAGTACTTC.

The chain is built from TRBV10-3 and TRBJ2-1, with no clear D. V lost 3 bases and J lost 8, with 11 bases in between. This CDR3 is 13 amino acids long. Germline V CDR1 and CDR2: ENHRY, SYGVKD. CDR3 DNA: TGTGCCATCAGTGAACCCCGACCCTATGAGCAGTTCTTC. It codes for CAISEPRPYEQFF.

The V gene is TRBV7-8, the J gene TRBJ2-1, with D possibly matching TRBD2 (7 bases). The CDR3 spans 13 residues. Germline V lookup: CDR1 SGHVS, CDR2 FQNEAQ. V dropped 5 bases and J dropped 5 bases, with 10 bases sitting between them. CDR3 sequence: CASSRGANNEQFF. The DNA of the CDR3 is TGTGCCAGCAGCCGGGGGGCGAACAATGAGCAGTTCTTC.

The rearrangement joins TRBV19 to TRBJ2-5, with 9 bases that match TRBD1. CDR1 LNHDA and CDR2 SQIVND come from the germline V gene (reference sequence). The V and J ends lost 10 bases and 1 base, in that order; junction bases with no gene match: 4. The length of the CDR3 is 13 residues. This CDR3 reads CATSDRGQETQYF. In DNA form, the CDR3 reads TGTGCCACATCGGACAGGGGCCAAGAGACCCAGTACTTC. The complete variable domain, with remaining parts taken from reference TRBV19 and TRBJ2-5, reads DGGITQSPKYLFRKEGQNVTLSCEQNLNHDAMYWYRQDPGQGLRLIYYSQIVNDFQKGDIAEGYSVSREKKESFPLTVTSAQKNPTAFYLCATSDRGQETQYFGPGTRLLVL.

The V and J genes are TRBV19 and TRBJ1-5, with 10 bases fitting TRBD1. With V trimmed by 3 bases and J by 5 bases, 1 base remained unmatched. The CDR3 is 14 amino acids. CDR1 and CDR2 from the germline V gene are LNHDA and SQIVND (reference sequence). The CDR3: CASSIDRGHQPQHF. DNA of the CDR3: TGTGCCAGTAGTATTGACAGGGGGCATCAGCCCCAGCATTTT.

The J gene is TRBJ1-1, the V gene TRBV6-1; 7 positions match TRBD1. Germline assignment: CDR1 MNHNS and CDR2 SASEGT. Germline trimming cut 0 bases from V and 9 bases from J; bases unmatched to any gene: 4. The CDR3 contains 13 residues. DNA for the CDR3: TGTGCCAGCAGTGAAGCGGACAGGTCGAAAGCTTTCTTT. Translation: CASSEADRSKAFF.

This chain uses TRBV11-3 with TRBJ2-2; D is uncertain. This CDR3 contains 13 residues. Trimming took off 6 bases at V and 4 bases at J, with 9 bases between the two ends. Germline V CDR1 and CDR2: SGHNT, YENEEA. DNA for the CDR3: TGTGCCAGCAGGCGAGCCAGCACCGGGGAGCTGTTTTTT. Translation gives CASRRASTGELFF.

The rearrangement joins TRBV28 to TRBJ1-5; no clear D gene. This CDR3 spans 12 amino acids. V was trimmed by 1 base and J by 7 bases, leaving 5 bases between them. The germline CDR1 and CDR2 sequences are MDHEN and SYDVKM. For the CDR3, the DNA is TGTGCCAGCAGTTTATTTCGGCAGCCCCAGCATTTT. As protein: CASSLFRQPQHF.